Listed below are T cell receptor beta chains from one sample, sequenced in a study of T cells in Graves' hyperthyroidism and ophthalmopathy. Via MiXCR, TCRdb re-called the multiplex PCR reads, giving one row per CDR3 protein. The sample consists of roughly 740,000 distinct CDR3 sequences, around 15% of them appearing once. Material for sequencing was blood. The receptor source for this set is a man younger than 35 with Graves' hyperthyroidism. CDR3s include the opening cysteine and the closing phenylalanine or tryptophan. The order of the fields is V gene, J gene, CDR3 protein.

TRBV14,TRBJ2-7,CASSHTPDRDNYEQYF
TRBV28,TRBJ2-4,CASSSSDRVNIQYF
TRBV18,TRBJ1-1,CASSPGQGASNTEAFF
TRBV27,TRBJ2-7,CASSFRASGSYEQYF
TRBV15,TRBJ2-1,CATSRPDAVKHNEQFF
TRBV29-1,TRBJ1-2,CSALGSGDYGYTF
TRBV7-9,TRBJ2-5,CASSVGTSGRAGETQYF
TRBV18,TRBJ2-2,CASSPNPTSNTGELFF
TRBV6-1,TRBJ2-3,CASSEPVWERPDTQYF
TRBV11-2,TRBJ2-3,CASSLGLAGAEDTQYF
TRBV6-1,TRBJ1-2,CASSEAGGCGYTF
TRBV2,TRBJ2-1,CASSEDEQFF
TRBV18,TRBJ1-1,CASSSSGENTEAFF
TRBV10-3,TRBJ1-4,CAIRRQLTDEKLFF
TRBV5-1,TRBJ2-1,CASSLATGGVGGEQFF
TRBV27,TRBJ2-1,CASSLAGVLYEQFF
TRBV9,TRBJ2-3,CASSVEGGQGTDTQYF
TRBV27,TRBJ2-6,CASARSFANVLTF
TRBV2,TRBJ2-5,CASSGFAIATRETQYF
TRBV18,TRBJ2-7,CASSPQGEGYEQYF
TRBV11-2,TRBJ2-1,CASSLIWTGRMSGNEQFF
TRBV28,TRBJ2-5,CASSFTMGETQYF
TRBV6-1,TRBJ1-6,CASSQGTGSPLHF
TRBV3-1,TRBJ1-2,CASSQVQSNYGYTF
TRBV28,TRBJ2-7,CASSFFGSKYEQYF
TRBV20-1,TRBJ2-5,CSARVGGVETQYF
TRBV12-5,TRBJ2-3,CASGFDARPTDTQYF
TRBV28,TRBJ2-1,CASRSGGPHNEQFF
TRBV30,TRBJ2-3,CACGADTQYF
TRBV7-9,TRBJ2-3,CASSFFTGLVYDTQYF
TRBV15,TRBJ2-7,CATSQGTPTGEQYF
TRBV5-5,TRBJ2-7,CASSPQGGSVSEQYF
TRBV2,TRBJ1-2,CASSERPSNYGYTF
TRBV28,TRBJ2-7,CASSLRGRVYEQYF
TRBV4-1,TRBJ2-5,CASSQTGRETQYF
TRBV6-1,TRBJ2-7,CASSDLGLSTYEQYF
TRBV18,TRBJ2-1,CASSPGLGPLEVYNEQFF
TRBV3-1,TRBJ2-7,CASSQEASGYEQYF
TRBV2,TRBJ2-2,CASSELAGNTGELFF
TRBV7-2,TRBJ2-7,CASSFQAGSSYEQYF
TRBV29-1,TRBJ2-5,CSVALTGGQGTQYF
TRBV6-1,TRBJ2-7,CASSGRQFSYEQYF
TRBV10-1,TRBJ1-1,CASSRDRLATEAFF
TRBV29-1,TRBJ1-1,CSVLDRGLTEAFF
TRBV13,TRBJ2-7,CASSRVYEQYF
TRBV5-5,TRBJ2-5,CASSLREWGETQYF